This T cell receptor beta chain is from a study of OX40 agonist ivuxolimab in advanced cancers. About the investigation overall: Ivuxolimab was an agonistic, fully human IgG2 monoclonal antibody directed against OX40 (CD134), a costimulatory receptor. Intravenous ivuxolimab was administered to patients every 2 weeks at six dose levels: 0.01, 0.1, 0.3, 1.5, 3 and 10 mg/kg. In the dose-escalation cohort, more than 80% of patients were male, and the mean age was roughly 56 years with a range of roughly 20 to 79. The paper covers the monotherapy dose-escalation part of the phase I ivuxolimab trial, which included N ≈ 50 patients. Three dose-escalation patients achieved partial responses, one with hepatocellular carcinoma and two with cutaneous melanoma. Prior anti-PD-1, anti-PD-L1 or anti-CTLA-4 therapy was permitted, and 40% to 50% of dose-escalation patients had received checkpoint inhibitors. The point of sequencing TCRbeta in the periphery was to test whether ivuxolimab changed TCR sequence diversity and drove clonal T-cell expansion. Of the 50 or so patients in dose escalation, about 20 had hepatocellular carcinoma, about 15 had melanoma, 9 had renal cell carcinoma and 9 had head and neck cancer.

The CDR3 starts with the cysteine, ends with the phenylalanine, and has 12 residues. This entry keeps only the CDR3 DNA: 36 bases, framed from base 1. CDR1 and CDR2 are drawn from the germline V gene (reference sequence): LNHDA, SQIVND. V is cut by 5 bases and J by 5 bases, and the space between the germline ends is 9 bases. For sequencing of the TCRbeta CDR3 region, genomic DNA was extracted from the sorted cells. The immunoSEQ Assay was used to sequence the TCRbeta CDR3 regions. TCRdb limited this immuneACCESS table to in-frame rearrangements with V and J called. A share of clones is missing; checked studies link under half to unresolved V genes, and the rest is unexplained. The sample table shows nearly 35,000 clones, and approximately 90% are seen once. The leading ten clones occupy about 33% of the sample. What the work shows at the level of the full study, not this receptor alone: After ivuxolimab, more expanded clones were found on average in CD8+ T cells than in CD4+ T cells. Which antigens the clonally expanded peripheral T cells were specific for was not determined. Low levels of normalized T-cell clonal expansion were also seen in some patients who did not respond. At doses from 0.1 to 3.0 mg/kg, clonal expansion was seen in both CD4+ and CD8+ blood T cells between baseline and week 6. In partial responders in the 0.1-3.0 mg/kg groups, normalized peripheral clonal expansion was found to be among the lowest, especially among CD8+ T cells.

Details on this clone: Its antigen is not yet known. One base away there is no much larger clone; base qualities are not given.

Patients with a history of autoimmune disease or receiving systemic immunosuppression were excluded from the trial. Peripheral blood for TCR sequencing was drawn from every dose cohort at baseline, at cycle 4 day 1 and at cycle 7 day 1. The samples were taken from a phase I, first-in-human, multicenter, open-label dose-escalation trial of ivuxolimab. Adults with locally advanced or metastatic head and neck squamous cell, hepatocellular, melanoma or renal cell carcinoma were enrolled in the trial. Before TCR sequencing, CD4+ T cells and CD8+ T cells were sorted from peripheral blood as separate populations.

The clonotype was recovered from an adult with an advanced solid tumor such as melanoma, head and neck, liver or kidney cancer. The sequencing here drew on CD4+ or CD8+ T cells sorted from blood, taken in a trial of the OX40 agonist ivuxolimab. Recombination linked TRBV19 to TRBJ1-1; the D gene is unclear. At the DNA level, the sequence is TGTGCCAGTAGTCCACCGAGAACTGAAGCTTTCTTT. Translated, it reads CASSPPRTEAFF.